A single sample gave rise to the 17 T cell receptor beta chains below, sequenced in a study of low-dose radiotherapy and immunotherapy resistance in tumors. Priming of first-strand cDNA relied on TRAV- and TRBV-specific primers (covering alpha and beta chains). Amplification, which lasted around 22 PCR cycles, used a constant-region primer and V-primer adapter to amplify TCRs. MiXCR, applied by TCRdb to the reads, yields one record per CDR3 protein. The sample yields about 100,000 distinct CDR3 sequences, roughly 20% seen once. Time point of the sample: after trial treatment. Regarding treatment: LDRT plus nivolumab, ipilimumab, low-dose cyclophosphamide and aspirin (RACIN trial). The sequencing used PBMCs, collected after low-dose radiotherapy plus immunotherapy. Receptor source: a male donor with prostate cancer.

This clonotype was seen at least ten times. The V gene is TRBV23-1, the J gene TRBJ2-7; 7 bases map to TRBD1. TRBV23-1 counts as an open reading frame of uncertain function. With V trimmed by 8 bases and J by 2 bases, 9 bases remained unmatched. This CDR3 has 14 amino acids. CDR3 sequence (DNA): TGCGCCAGCCCCAGGGGACAGTTGGCCTACGAGCAGTACTTC. Translating gives CASPRGQLAYEQYF.

This clonotype has just one count. This chain uses TRBV20-1 with TRBJ2-3; the match to TRBD2 covers 14 bases. The V and J ends lost 3 bases and 0 bases, in that order; junction bases with no gene match: 8. This CDR3 comprises 18 residues. The germline CDR1 and CDR2 sequences are DFQATT and SNEGSKA (reference sequence). CDR3 DNA sequence: TGCAGTGCTAGCAGTCCGGGACTAGCGGGAGAGAGCACAGATACGCAGTATTTT. It is translated as CSASSPGLAGESTDTQYF.

This clonotype was observed at least ten times. This chain connects TRBV5-1 to TRBJ2-7; 9 bases are a match to TRBD1. The CDR3 length is 17 residues. V shed 1 base and J 0 bases; nucleotides not matched to a gene: 8. Per germline, CDR1 SGHRS and CDR2 YFSETQ. The CDR3 DNA reads TGCGCCAGCAGCTTGACAGGGGGCGCGGTGGTCTCCTACGAGCAGTACTTC. Its protein product is CASSLTGGAVVSYEQYF.

A remark on this clonotype: Given a far larger clone just one base away, this is likely a sequencing read error. It is likely a read error, because the conserved phenylalanine at the end of the CDR3 is missing. This chain uses TRBV5-3 with TRBJ1-2, with a weak D call TRBD1 (6 bases). TRBV5-3 falls under the ORF class, with uncertain function. CDR3 length equals 15 residues. With 8 bases removed from V and 2 bases from J, the gap between germline ends came to 19 bases. The CDR3 DNA sequence: TGTGCCAGCACCTCGTTAGGGGGGGCGAACTATGGCTACACCGTC. Encoded protein: CASTSLGGANYGYTV.

This clonotype was recorded at least ten times. The chain joins TRBV5-5 to TRBJ2-2; the D gene is possibly TRBD1 (5 bases). The germline gives CDR1 SGHKS, CDR2 YYEKEE (reference sequence). V lost 5 bases, J lost 7 bases, and 9 bases lay in between. This CDR3 has 12 amino acids. CDR3: CASRPGYGELFF. CDR3 DNA: TGTGCCAGCAGACCAGGGTACGGGGAGCTGTTTTTT.

This clonotype has ten or more counts. This chain connects TRBV29-1 to TRBJ1-4; 7 bases are shared with TRBD1. Germline V gene sequence: CDR1 SQVTM, CDR2 ANQGSEA. Unmatched junction bases numbered 7, after V lost 7 bases and J lost 8 bases. CDR3 length: 12 residues. This CDR3 is CSAVRGNEKLFF. The DNA for the CDR3 is TGCAGCGCAGTCAGGGGGAACGAAAAACTGTTTTTT.

This clonotype has at least ten counts. The gene calls are TRBV19 and TRBJ2-1, with D maybe TRBD2 (6 bases). Germline CDR1 LNHDA, CDR2 SQIVND (reference sequence). This CDR3 has 14 residues. V was trimmed by 5 bases and J by 1 base, leaving 9 bases between them. DNA of the CDR3: TGTGCCAGTAGTTGGCGGGGTTCCTACAATGAGCAGTTCTTC. Residues: CASSWRGSYNEQFF. The whole variable domain, filled in from reference TRBV19 and TRBJ2-1, reads DGGITQSPKYLFRKEGQNVTLSCEQNLNHDAMYWYRQDPGQGLRLIYYSQIVNDFQKGDIAEGYSVSREKKESFPLTVTSAQKNPTAFYLCASSWRGSYNEQFFGPGTRLTVL.

As for this clonotype: A read error is the likely source, as a far larger clone sits one nucleotide away. V gene TRBV24-1 combines with J gene TRBJ2-1, with D possibly being TRBD1 or TRBD2 (6 bases each). The germline V and J ends were trimmed by 11 bases and 4 bases, with 23 bases remaining between them. Germline loops: CDR1 KGHDR, CDR2 SFDVKD. This CDR3 contains 16 residues. The CDR3 sequence: CASGPASGARYNEQFF. CDR3 DNA sequence: TGTGCCAGCGGTCCAGCCTCGGGGGCAAGATACAATGAGCAGTTCTTC.

This clonotype was seen ten or more times. The V and J genes are TRBV21-1 and TRBJ2-7; the D segment call TRBD1 is taken from the table without a DNA check. TRBV21-1 is a pseudogene. The length of the CDR3 is 15 residues. CDR3 coding DNA: TGTGCCAGCAGCAAAGTCGGGGGAAACTTGGGGGAGCAGTACTTC. Translating gives CASSKVGGNLGEQYF.

This clonotype was counted at least ten times. The rearrangement links TRBV5-1 to TRBJ2-3, with TRBD2 matching 7 bases. V lost 6 bases to trimming and J lost 6 bases; unmatched junction nucleotides: 10. Germline CDR1 is SGHRS and CDR2 is YFSETQ. This CDR3 is built from 14 residues. CDR3 DNA sequence: TGCGCCAGCAACCAGGGAGGGCATGCGGATACGCAGTATTTT. It specifies CASNQGGHADTQYF.

This clonotype came up many times. J is TRBJ2-5 and V is TRBV11-2; D unresolved. The V gene lost 5 bases and the J gene lost 0 bases, with 10 bases spanning the gap. CDR3 length equals 14 residues. CDR1 and CDR2 from the germline V gene are SGHAT and FQNNGV. CDR3 residues: CASSQKAYQETQYF. CDR3 coding DNA: TGTGCCAGCAGCCAAAAGGCGTACCAAGAGACCCAGTACTTC.

With respect to this clonotype: A far larger clone lies a single base away; this is likely a read error. The rearrangement uses TRBV6-1 and TRBJ2-1; D assignment may be TRBD1 or TRBD2 (5 bases each). Germline V gene lookup returns CDR1 MNHNS and CDR2 SASEGT. The CDR3 loop spans 13 amino acids. Deletions cut 4 bases from V and 13 bases from J, with 17 bases between. CDR3 nucleotide sequence: TGTGCCAGCAGTGGGGGGTCGCTAGAGACCCAGTTCTTC. This sequence encodes CASSGGSLETQFF.

The table lists this clonotype with many counts. This sequence joins TRBV19 and TRBJ1-2; D ambiguous. Germline V gene lookup returns CDR1 LNHDA and CDR2 SQIVND (reference sequence). The V end was cut by 7 bases, the J end by 4 bases, with 13 bases between. This CDR3 comprises 13 residues. DNA of the CDR3: TGTGCCAGTATGTCCTCCATAGGCTATGGCTACACCTTC. Translation: CASMSSIGYGYTF.

As regards this clonotype: A read error is likely here: a far larger clone is one base away. The chain uses TRBV5-4 and TRBJ2-3; either TRBD1 or TRBD2 may fit D (5 bases each). The CDR3 runs to 14 residues. With 4 bases removed from V and 5 bases from J, the gap between germline ends came to 14 bases. CDR1 and CDR2 (germline): SGHNT, YYREEE (reference sequence). The CDR3 nucleotides are TGTGCCAGCAGCGGGGGTAACGCACAAGATACGCAGTATTTT. Its protein product is CASSGGNAQDTQYF.

This clonotype was detected a few times. The CDR3 DNA is TGTGCCAGCAGCTTGGCCAGGGGAGCGTCTGGCTACACCTTC. Translating gives CASSLARGASGYTF. This chain uses TRBV11-2 with TRBJ1-2, with D possibly matching TRBD1 (6 bases). CDR3 length: 14 residues. Germline CDR1 and CDR2: SGHAT and FQNNGV. V gave up 3 bases and J gave up 7 bases, with 15 bases separating them.

This clonotype was counted at least ten times. CDR3 amino acids: CASSPGQGENEQFF. The CDR3 coding sequence is TGTGCCAGCAGTCCGGGACAGGGGGAAAATGAGCAGTTCTTC. The genes are TRBV11-2 and TRBJ2-1, with TRBD1 matching 11 bases. The germline gives CDR1 SGHAT, CDR2 FQNNGV. The CDR3 totals 14 residues. Trimming cost V 6 bases and J 7 bases; bases outside gene matches: 5.

This clonotype occurred many times. The V and J genes are TRBV7-6 and TRBJ2-3; 9 bases agree with TRBD1. The germline V gene has CDR1 SGHVS and CDR2 FNYEAQ. This CDR3 is built from 15 residues. V lost 5 bases and J lost 8; bases outside the gene matches: 11. CDR3 bases: TGTGCCAGCAGCCCGGGACAGGGAAGTGTTGGTACGCAGTATTTT. Translating it yields CASSPGQGSVGTQYF.